The 29 T cell receptor beta chains below come from one sample, sequenced in a study of identical twins. MiXCR, run by TCRdb on the 5' RACE reads, gives a single entry per CDR3 protein. The data contain around 100,000 distinct CDR3 sequences, 4.5% to 6.5% of them seen just once; the ten biggest clones take up about 12%. Sequencing was performed on memory T cells sorted from blood. These TCRs come from a woman between 45 and 60 years old in good health.

Many counts were recorded for this clonotype. V and J are TRBV7-8 and TRBJ1-1; 9 bases are shared with TRBD1. Trimming took 4 bases from V and 7 from J; bases not matched to a gene: 10. The CDR3 has 15 residues. The germline CDR1 and CDR2 sequences are SGHVS and FQNEAQ. CDR3: CASSYPGTGTNEAFF. In DNA, the CDR3 is TGTGCCAGCAGCTATCCCGGGACAGGGACGAATGAAGCTTTCTTT.

This clonotype was recorded at least ten times. V is TRBV5-5 and J is TRBJ2-3; TRBD2 might be the D (5 bases). V gave up 0 bases and J gave up 2 bases, with 10 bases separating them. The germline V gene has CDR1 SGHKS and CDR2 YYEKEE (reference sequence). This CDR3 contains 15 residues. CDR3 coding DNA: TGTGCCAGCAGCTTGGGGGGAGACCACACAGATACGCAGTATTTT. Its protein is CASSLGGDHTDTQYF.

This clonotype was seen at least ten times. The rearrangement uses TRBV20-1 and TRBJ2-5, with 7 positions matching TRBD2. V was clipped by 6 bases and J by 1 base; unmatched bases: 14. Germline lookup yields CDR1 DFQATT and CDR2 SNEGSKA (reference sequence). The CDR3 sequence is 16 residues long. CDR3 region: CSARASGAPGQETQYF. The DNA for the CDR3 is TGCAGTGCAAGGGCTAGCGGAGCCCCTGGCCAAGAGACCCAGTACTTC.

This clonotype was recorded many times. The V call is TRBV19, the J call TRBJ1-2; 12 bases match TRBD1. Germline V gene lookup returns CDR1 LNHDA and CDR2 SQIVND (reference sequence). V was clipped by 6 bases and J by 4 bases; unmatched bases: 9. The CDR3 loop spans 16 amino acids. The DNA for the CDR3 is TGTGCCAGTAGCCGGGACAGGGGGCCTGGGGGCTATGGCTACACCTTC. Translated, it gives CASSRDRGPGGYGYTF.

In its sample, this clonotype was seen a few times. V usage is TRBV9 and J usage is TRBJ1-5, with D hard to call. Per germline, CDR1 SGDLS and CDR2 YYNGEE. Trimming stripped 0 bases from V and 3 bases from J, with 22 bases between. The CDR3 covers 19 residues. The CDR3 region is CASSVAIPGRSNNNQPQHF. The DNA for the CDR3 is TGTGCCAGCAGCGTAGCTATCCCCGGGCGTTCCAATAACAATCAGCCCCAGCATTTT.

CDR3 sequence: CASSLARSPLHF. CDR3 nucleotide sequence: TGTGCCAGCAGCTTAGCCAGGTCACCCCTCCACTTT. V and J are TRBV7-2 and TRBJ1-6; D gene ambiguous. The CDR3 runs to 12 residues. V lost 0 bases and J 10 bases, leaving 4 bases between the germline ends. Germline values: CDR1 SGHTA, CDR2 FQGNSA.

This clonotype has a count of ten or more. J is TRBJ1-4 and V is TRBV5-1; D gene uncertain. The V end lost 1 base, the J end lost 6 bases, and 7 bases lay between the germline ends. The CDR3 spans 13 residues. The germline gives CDR1 SGHRS, CDR2 YFSETQ. The CDR3 DNA follows: TGCGCCAGCAGCTTGTGGGTGGATGAAAAACTGTTTTTT. Its translation is CASSLWVDEKLFF.

The table lists this clonotype with many counts. The rearrangement links TRBV13 to TRBJ2-3, with D maybe TRBD2 (6 bases). The CDR3 has 16 residues. V dropped 2 bases and J dropped 0 bases, with 12 bases sitting between them. Germline CDR1 and CDR2: PRHDT and FYEKMQ (reference sequence). CDR3 bases: TGTGCCAGCAGCTTATTACTAGCCCCCAGCACAGATACGCAGTATTTT. Protein sequence: CASSLLLAPSTDTQYF. Based on the CDR3 plus reference TRBV13 and TRBJ2-3, the full variable domain is AAGVIQSPRHLIKEKRETATLKCYPIPRHDTVYWYQQGPGQDPQFLISFYEKMQSDKGSIPDRFSAQQFSDYHSELNMSSLELGDSALYFCASSLLLAPSTDTQYFGPGTRLTVL.

This clonotype showed up just a few times. The rearrangement uses TRBV20-1 and TRBJ2-3; 10 nucleotides line up with TRBD2. This CDR3 spans 14 amino acids. V dropped 5 bases and J dropped 2; count of bases not matched to a gene: 4. CDR1 is DFQATT, CDR2 SNEGSKA, per germline (reference sequence). This chain's CDR3 is CSALAGGFTDTQYF. The CDR3 nucleotides read TGCAGTGCTTTAGCGGGAGGCTTCACAGATACGCAGTATTTT.

The chain recombines TRBV29-1 with TRBJ2-6, with D unclear. CDR3 length equals 12 residues. V was cut by 6 bases and J by 2 bases, with 5 bases left in between. From germline, CDR1 is SQVTM and CDR2 ANQGSEA. The CDR3 loop is CSVATGANVLTF. CDR3 in DNA: TGCAGCGTAGCCACTGGGGCCAACGTCCTGACTTTC.

J is TRBJ2-7 and V is TRBV23-1; a possible D gene is TRBD2 (5 bases). TRBV23-1 is given ORF status, its function remaining uncertain. Deletions cut 3 bases from V and 4 bases from J, with 16 bases between. This CDR3 contains 15 residues. The CDR3 DNA follows: TGCGCCAGCAGTCAGAAAAAAGGGAGCAAGTACGAGCAGTACTTC. Translating gives CASSQKKGSKYEQYF.

This clonotype was seen repeatedly, ten times or more. The chain couples TRBV5-1 to TRBJ2-1; TRBD2 might be the D (6 bases). This CDR3 contains 17 residues. Deletions cut 0 bases from V and 8 bases from J, with 21 bases between. The germline V gene has CDR1 SGHRS and CDR2 YFSETQ. CDR3 in DNA: TGCGCCAGCAGCTTGGCCGAGACTAGGCCTATGACCGATGAGCAGTTCTTC. Amino acid sequence: CASSLAETRPMTDEQFF.

This clonotype was detected ten times or more. The chain joins TRBV24-1 to TRBJ2-1; the match to TRBD2 covers 9 bases. The CDR3 sequence is 16 residues long. V shed 4 bases, J shed 3 bases, and the junction held 6 bases outside the gene matches. Germline lookup yields CDR1 KGHDR and CDR2 SFDVKD. The CDR3 DNA reads TGTGCCACCAGTGACTCCGGGACTAGCAACTACAATGAGCAGTTCTTC. This gives the protein CATSDSGTSNYNEQFF.

This clonotype has at least ten counts. V usage is TRBV3-1 and J usage is TRBJ1-2; unclear D gene. Germline-derived CDR1 and CDR2 are LGHDT and YNNKEL (reference sequence). The CDR3 is made up of 13 amino acids. The germline V and J ends were trimmed by 4 bases and 2 bases, with 8 bases remaining between them. DNA for the CDR3: TGTGCCAGCAGCCCTTCCCGGAACTATGGCTACACCTTC. This translates into CASSPSRNYGYTF.

This clonotype was seen repeatedly, ten times or more. The V and J genes are TRBV12-3 or TRBV12-4 and TRBJ2-5; 12 bases line up with TRBD2. The CDR3 runs 19 residues. Losses at the gene ends were 4 bases for V and 4 bases for J; bases not matched to a gene: 16. The CDR3: CASSSGLAGRQNRGETQYF. In nucleotides, the CDR3 is TGTGCCAGCAGTTCAGGACTAGCGGGGAGACAGAATAGGGGAGAGACCCAGTACTTC.

This rearrangement joins TRBV7-8 to TRBJ2-3; unclear D gene. V lost 5 bases to trimming and J lost 4 bases, with 7 bases between them. The CDR3 has 12 residues. Germline V gene lookup returns CDR1 SGHVS and CDR2 FQNEAQ. CDR3 amino acids: CASSGGSDTQYF. The DNA of the CDR3 is TGTGCCAGCAGCGGTGGGTCAGATACGCAGTATTTT. The full variable domain, with the rest looked up from reference TRBV7-8 and TRBJ2-3, is GAGVSQSPRYKVAKRGQDVALRCDPISGHVSLFWYQQALGQGPEFLTYFQNEAQLDKSGLPSDRFFAERPEGSVSTLKIQRTQQEDSAVYLCASSGGSDTQYFGPGTRLTVL.

This clonotype was recorded many times. J is TRBJ2-7 and V is TRBV3-1; no clear D. V was shortened by 2 bases and J by 4 bases, with 6 bases between the two germline ends. The CDR3 covers 12 residues. Per germline, CDR1 LGHDT and CDR2 YNNKEL (reference sequence). CDR3 sequence: CASSQRKYEQYF. CDR3 coding DNA: TGTGCCAGCAGCCAACGGAAGTACGAGCAGTACTTC.

This clonotype was picked up a small number of times. This rearrangement joins TRBV15 to TRBJ2-2; the D gene is possibly TRBD2 (6 bases). CDR3 length: 15 residues. Trimming shortened V by 2 bases and J by 3 bases, and 10 bases separated the two germline ends. The germline CDR1 and CDR2 sequences are LNHNV and YYDKDF (reference sequence). This CDR3 is CATSRTGTDTGELFF. DNA for the CDR3: TGTGCCACCAGCAGAACCGGGACTGACACCGGGGAGCTGTTTTTT. Filled out from reference TRBV15 and TRBJ2-2, the complete variable domain reads DAMVIQNPRYQVTQFGKPVTLSCSQTLNHNVMYWYQQKSSQAPKLLFHYYDKDFNNEADTPDNFQSRRPNTSFCFLDIRSPGLGDTAMYLCATSRTGTDTGELFFGEGSRLTVL.

This clonotype was seen ten or more times. The CDR3 DNA sequence: TGTGCCAGCAGTTTTACGGAAAACTATGGCTACACCTTC. Its protein product is CASSFTENYGYTF. The V call is TRBV12-3 or TRBV12-4, the J call TRBJ1-2, with no clear D. CDR3 length: 13 amino acids. V was trimmed by 3 bases and J by 2 bases, leaving 7 bases between them.

This clonotype was seen at least ten times. The gene calls are TRBV24-1 and TRBJ2-5, with D possibly TRBD1 on 6 matching bases. The CDR3 loop spans 15 amino acids. V was shortened by 7 bases and J by 2 bases, with 16 bases between the two germline ends. CDR1 and CDR2 from the germline V gene are KGHDR and SFDVKD. CDR3 region: CATSSLEGGQETQYF. CDR3 DNA: TGTGCCACCAGCTCCTTGGAAGGGGGTCAAGAGACCCAGTACTTC.

As concerns this clonotype: This may be a read error, as it is one base from a much larger clone. V is TRBV9 and J is TRBJ2-2; D might be TRBD1 or TRBD2, each matching 5 bases. The CDR3 length is 16 residues. The V gene's germline CDR1 is SGDLS and CDR2 YYNGEE. V lost 4 bases, J lost 4 bases, and 17 bases lay in between. The CDR3 sequence: CASSPFRDESTGELFF. CDR3 sequence (DNA): TGTGCCAGCAGCCCTTTCCGGGACGAGAGCACCGGGGAGCTGTTTTTT.

At least ten counts were recorded for this clonotype. The chain is built from TRBV24-1 and TRBJ1-4, with D uncertain. Germline V lookup: CDR1 KGHDR, CDR2 SFDVKD. V was shortened by 9 bases and J by 3 bases, with 10 bases between the two germline ends. The CDR3 has 13 amino acids. CDR3 sequence: CATADGSNEKLFF. The CDR3, as DNA: TGTGCCACCGCGGATGGGTCTAATGAAAAACTGTTTTTT.

This clonotype showed up just a few times. This rearrangement joins TRBV19 to TRBJ2-7; D is unresolved. V was cut by 3 bases and J by 1 base, with 7 bases left in between. The CDR3 spans 13 residues. Germline values: CDR1 LNHDA, CDR2 SQIVND (reference sequence). CDR3 sequence reads: CASSIGRSYEQYF. The CDR3 coding sequence is TGTGCCAGTAGTATCGGTCGGTCCTACGAGCAGTACTTC.

In its sample, this clonotype was seen many times. The CDR3, as DNA: TGCAGTGCTACGCGGGAGGGTTCCGCGAATGAGCAGTTCTTC. Translating gives CSATREGSANEQFF. This chain connects TRBV20-1 to TRBJ2-1, with 9 bases that match TRBD2. Germline V gives CDR1 DFQATT, CDR2 SNEGSKA (reference sequence). The V gene end was trimmed by 4 bases and the J gene end by 7 bases; junction bases not matched to a gene: 8. This CDR3 is 14 amino acids long.

This clonotype has a handful of counts. The chain links TRBV18 to TRBJ2-3; D unclear. CDR1 and CDR2 from the germline V gene are KGHSH and LQKENI. Trimming cost V 2 bases and J 0 bases, with 9 bases left between them. The CDR3 spans 15 residues. This CDR3 is CASSPNSPSTDTQYF. The CDR3 DNA sequence: TGTGCCAGCTCACCAAACAGCCCTAGCACAGATACGCAGTATTTT. The full variable domain, its missing parts supplied by reference TRBV18 and TRBJ2-3, is NAGVMQNPRHLVRRRGQEARLRCSPMKGHSHVYWYRQLPEEGLKFMVYLQKENIIDESGMPKERFSAEFPKEGPSILRIQQVVRGDSAAYFCASSPNSPSTDTQYFGPGTRLTVL.

This clonotype was seen many times. The chain recombines TRBV9 with TRBJ2-3; TRBD1 matches 8 bases. The trim removed 4 bases at V and 1 base at J, leaving 8 bases unmatched. There are 16 residues in the CDR3. The V gene's germline CDR1 is SGDLS and CDR2 YYNGEE. The CDR3 bases are TGTGCCAGCAGCTCTCGACAGGGGACTCGCACAGATACGCAGTATTTT. Its protein is CASSSRQGTRTDTQYF.

Only a few counts were recorded for this clonotype. This rearrangement joins TRBV12-3 or TRBV12-4 to TRBJ1-1, with D unresolved. This CDR3 comprises 15 residues. V was shortened by 5 bases and J by 10 bases, with 23 bases between the two germline ends. This CDR3 reads CASSHRTFITTGAFF. The CDR3 bases are TGTGCCAGCAGTCACCGGACCTTTATTACAACGGGAGCTTTCTTT.

The rearrangement joins TRBV19 to TRBJ1-2; D perhaps matches TRBD1 (6 bases). The CDR3 spans 13 residues. The V and J ends lost 8 bases and 2 bases respectively, with 12 bases between them. Germline V gene lookup returns CDR1 LNHDA and CDR2 SQIVND (reference sequence). In DNA, the CDR3 is TGTGCCAGTTCATCACAGGGAAACTATGGCTACACCTTC. It specifies CASSSQGNYGYTF.

This clonotype was counted ten times or more. The chain links TRBV7-2 to TRBJ2-3, with 15 positions matching TRBD2. Germline lookup yields CDR1 SGHTA and CDR2 FQGNSA. The CDR3 has 20 amino acids. J gave up 2 bases and V 1 base, and 10 bases lay outside the gene matches. This chain's CDR3 is CASSLGTSGRVDSYTDTQYF. CDR3 in DNA: TGTGCCAGCAGCTTAGGGACTAGCGGGAGGGTAGACTCCTACACAGATACGCAGTATTTT.